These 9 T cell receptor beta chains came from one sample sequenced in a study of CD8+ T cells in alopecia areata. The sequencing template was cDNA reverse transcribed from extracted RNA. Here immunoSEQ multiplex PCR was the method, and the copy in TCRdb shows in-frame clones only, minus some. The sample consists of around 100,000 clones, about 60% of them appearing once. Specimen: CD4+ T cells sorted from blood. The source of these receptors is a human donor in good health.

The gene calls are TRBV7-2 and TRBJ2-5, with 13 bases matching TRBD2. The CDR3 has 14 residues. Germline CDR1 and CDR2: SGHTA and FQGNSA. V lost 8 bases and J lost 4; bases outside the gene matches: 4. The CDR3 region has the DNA TGTGCCAGCCGAGGACTAGCGGGGGCAGAGACCCAGTACTTC. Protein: CASRGLAGAETQYF.

For the CDR3, the DNA is TGTGCCAGCAGCTACAGTGCGAACACCGGGGAGCTGTTTTTT. It specifies CASSYSANTGELFF. The rearrangement links TRBV7-2 to TRBJ2-2, with no clear D. Germline CDR1 and CDR2: SGHTA and FQGNSA. Between the trimmed V and J ends, which lost 4 bases and 0 bases, there was a span of 6 bases. The CDR3 sequence is 14 residues long.

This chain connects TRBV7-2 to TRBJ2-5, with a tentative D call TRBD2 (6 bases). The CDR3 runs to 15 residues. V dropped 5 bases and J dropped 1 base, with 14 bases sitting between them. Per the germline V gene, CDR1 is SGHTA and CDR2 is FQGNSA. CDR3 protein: CASSLFVGGQETQYF. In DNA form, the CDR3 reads TGTGCCAGCAGCCTTTTCGTGGGGGGCCAAGAGACCCAGTACTTC.

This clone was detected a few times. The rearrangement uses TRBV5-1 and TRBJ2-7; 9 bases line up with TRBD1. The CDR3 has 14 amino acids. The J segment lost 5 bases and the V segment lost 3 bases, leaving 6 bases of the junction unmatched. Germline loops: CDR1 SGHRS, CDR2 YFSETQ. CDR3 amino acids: CASSSMGDRDEQYF. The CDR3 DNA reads TGCGCCAGCAGCTCCATGGGGGACAGGGACGAGCAGTACTTC.

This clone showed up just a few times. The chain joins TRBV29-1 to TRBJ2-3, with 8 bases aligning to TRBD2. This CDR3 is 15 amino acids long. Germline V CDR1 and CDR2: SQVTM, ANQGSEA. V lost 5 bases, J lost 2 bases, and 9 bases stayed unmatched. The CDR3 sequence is CSVSGGLPYTDTQYF. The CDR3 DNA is TGCAGCGTTTCGGGGGGGCTACCGTACACAGATACGCAGTATTTT.

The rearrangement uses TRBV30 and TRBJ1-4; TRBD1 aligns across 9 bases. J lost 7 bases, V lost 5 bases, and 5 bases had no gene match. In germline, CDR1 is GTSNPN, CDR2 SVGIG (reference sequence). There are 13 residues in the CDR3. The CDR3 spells CAWLDRGSEKLFF. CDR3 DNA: TGTGCCTGGTTGGACAGGGGAAGTGAAAAACTGTTTTTT.

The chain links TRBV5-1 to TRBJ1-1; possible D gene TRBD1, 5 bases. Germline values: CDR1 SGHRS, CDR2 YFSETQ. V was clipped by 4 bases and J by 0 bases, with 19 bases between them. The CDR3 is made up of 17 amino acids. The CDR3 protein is CASSGTGTSSMNTEAFF. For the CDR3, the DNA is TGCGCCAGCAGCGGAACCGGGACGTCATCGATGAACACTGAAGCTTTCTTT.

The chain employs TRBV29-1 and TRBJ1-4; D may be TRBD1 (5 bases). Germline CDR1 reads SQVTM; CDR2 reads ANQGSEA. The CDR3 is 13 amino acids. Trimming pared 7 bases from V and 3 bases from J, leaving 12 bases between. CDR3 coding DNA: TGCAGCGGGTTCCTGGGGGCTAATGAAAAACTGTTTTTT. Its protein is CSGFLGANEKLFF.

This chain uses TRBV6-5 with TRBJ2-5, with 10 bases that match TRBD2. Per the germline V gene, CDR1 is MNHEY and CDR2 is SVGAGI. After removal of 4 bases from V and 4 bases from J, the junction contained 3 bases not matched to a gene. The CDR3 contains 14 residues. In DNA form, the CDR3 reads TGTGCCAGCAGTTCAGGACTAGCGGTAGAGACCCAGTACTTC. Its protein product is CASSSGLAVETQYF.